Listed below are T cell receptor beta chains from one sample, sequenced in a study of cytomegalovirus exposure and HLA in healthy donors. The data were produced by immunoSEQ multiplex PCR, yet TCRdb's version contains in-frame clones alone and is incomplete. Here the sample spans about 60,000 clones, 96% being singletons. Source material: PBMCs. Receptor source: a man younger than 30 in good health and CMV-seronegative. Both conserved end residues are part of each CDR3. D genes are given only for firm matches. Rows give clone size only sometimes, using once, few, many, or a class for an expanded clone.

size	V	D	J	length	DNA	CDR3
.	TRBV5-1	.	TRBJ2-1	15	TGCGCCAGCAGCTCCAAGGAGCGGGTTCCCAATGAGCAGTTCTTC	CASSSKERVPNEQFF
.	TRBV6-1	.	TRBJ2-1	11	TGTGCCAGTGAGACAGGCGGGGAGCAGTTCTTC	CASETGGEQFF
.	TRBV27	.	TRBJ2-3	15	TGTGCCAGCAGTTTATCGCTAGAGGTTACAGATACGCAGTATTTT	CASSLSLEVTDTQYF
.	TRBV9	.	TRBJ1-1	15	TGTGCCAGCAGCGCACGGCGGGGGCCCCTTACTGAAGCTTTCTTT	CASSARRGPLTEAFF
.	TRBV6-6	.	TRBJ1-5	16	TGTGCCAGCAGAGACCAAGCTAGGGGAAATAGGCAGCCCCAGCATTTT	CASRDQARGNRQPQHF
.	TRBV6-6	.	TRBJ2-1	14	TGTGCCAGCAGCCGGACAAGTGGGAACAATGAGCAGTTCTTC	CASSRTSGNNEQFF
.	TRBV2	TRBD2	TRBJ2-4	17	TGTGCCAGCAGTGGGACTAGCGGGAGGGGGATCGGAAACATTCAGTACTTC	CASSGTSGRGIGNIQYF
.	TRBV4-1	TRBD2	TRBJ2-1	19	TGCGCCAGCAGCCAAGGCGGCCTGGCGGGGCTAGCGGGCTACAATGAGCAGTTCTTC	CASSQGGLAGLAGYNEQFF
.	TRBV29-1	.	TRBJ2-1	13	TGCAGCGTTGCCGGGACACCGTTCAATGAGCAGTTCTTC	CSVAGTPFNEQFF
.	TRBV4-3	TRBD2	TRBJ2-1	17	TGCGCCAGCAGCCAACGGACTAGCGGGATAGAATACAATGAGCAGTTCTTC	CASSQRTSGIEYNEQFF
.	TRBV7-8	.	TRBJ1-5	13	TGTGCCAGCAGCCCTAATCCGGGTCAGCCCCAGCATTTT	CASSPNPGQPQHF
.	TRBV6-1	.	TRBJ1-1	14	TGTGCCAGCAGTGAACTGGGAGTTGGAACTGAAGCTTTCTTT	CASSELGVGTEAFF
.	TRBV5-6	TRBD2	TRBJ2-1	17	TGTGCCAGCAGCTCAAGGACTAGCCGGAGCTCCTACAATGAGCAGTTCTTC	CASSSRTSRSSYNEQFF
.	TRBV5-4	.	TRBJ2-1	15	TGTGCCAGCAGCCGAGGGCAGTTACCCAGCAATGAGCAGTTCTTC	CASSRGQLPSNEQFF
.	TRBV4-1	.	TRBJ1-2	18	TGCGCCAGCAGCCAAGCTCGGTTTACAGCTTCAGCTAACTATGGCTACACCTTC	CASSQARFTASANYGYTF
.	TRBV6-5	TRBD2	TRBJ2-5	16	TGTGCCAGCAGTTACCCACCAGCCGGGAGGCAAGAGACCCAGTACTTC	CASSYPPAGRQETQYF
.	TRBV5-1	TRBD1	TRBJ1-1	15	TGCGCCAGCAGCCCTAGGACAGGGGGTGGCCCTGAAGCTTTCTTT	CASSPRTGGGPEAFF
.	TRBV4-3	.	TRBJ2-7	14	TGCGCCAGCAGCTCGACATACAACTCCTACGAGCAGTACTTC	CASSSTYNSYEQYF
.	TRBV6-1	.	TRBJ1-1	14	TGTGCCAGCAGGACAGACACTGGGAACACTGAAGCTTTCTTT	CASRTDTGNTEAFF
once	TRBV30	.	TRBJ1-1	13	TGTGCCTGGAGCGATACAGGGCGGCCTGAAGCTTTCTTT	CAWSDTGRPEAFF
.	TRBV30	.	TRBJ1-1	11	TGTGCCTGCCACCGGGACACGGAAGCTTTCTTT	CACHRDTEAFF
.	TRBV19	.	TRBJ1-5	16	TGTGCCAGTAGTATAGGGGGAGGGATTCGCAATCAGCCCCAGCATTTT	CASSIGGGIRNQPQHF
.	TRBV6-5	.	TRBJ1-3	15	TGTGCCAGCAGTTATTGGACAAGCTCTGGAAACACCATATATTTT	CASSYWTSSGNTIYF
.	TRBV6-5	.	TRBJ1-4	13	TGTGCCAGCAGTAAGCGACGGAATGAAAAACTGTTTTTT	CASSKRRNEKLFF
few	TRBV29-1	.	TRBJ1-1	10	TGCAGCGGGGCGAACACTGAAGCTTTCTTT	CSGANTEAFF
.	TRBV30	TRBD1	TRBJ2-2	13	TGTGCCTGGAGGACAGGGAGTGGCGGGGAGCTGTTTTTT	CAWRTGSGGELFF
once	TRBV28	TRBD1	TRBJ1-1	17	TGTGCCAGCAGTTTATTTCAGGGGGCTTACTCGAACACTGAAGCTTTCTTT	CASSLFQGAYSNTEAFF
.	TRBV29-1	.	TRBJ2-7	12	TGCAGCGTCTATGACGGGGCCTACGAGCAGTACTTC	CSVYDGAYEQYF
.	TRBV7-9	TRBD2	TRBJ2-7	14	TGTGCCAGCAGCCCTTCTAGCGGGTCCTACGAGCAGTACTTC	CASSPSSGSYEQYF
.	TRBV18	TRBD1	TRBJ2-3	15	TGTGCCAGCTCACCTTCAGGGGGAGTCGCGTTTACGCAGTATTTT	CASSPSGGVAFTQYF
.	TRBV6-1	TRBD1	TRBJ1-2	19	TGTGCCAGCAGTGATGGGACAGGGGGCTTTTACCCTCCACTTTATGGCTACACCTTC	CASSDGTGGFYPPLYGYTF
.	TRBV5-1	.	TRBJ2-5	15	TGCGCCAGCAGCTTGGACGGTCCCCAGAGGGAGACCCAGTACTTC	CASSLDGPQRETQYF
.	TRBV7-6	.	TRBJ2-2	14	TGTGCCAGCAGCTTACTGGGACAAAGCGGGGAGCTGTTTTTT	CASSLLGQSGELFF
once	TRBV5-1	TRBD2	TRBJ2-3	15	TGCGCCAGCAGCTCTAGCGGGGACTTCACAGATACGCAGTATTTT	CASSSSGDFTDTQYF
.	TRBV4-3	.	TRBJ2-2	13	TGCGCCAGCAGCCAAGATAAGAGCGGGGAGCTGTTTTTT	CASSQDKSGELFF
.	TRBV9	TRBD2	TRBJ2-1	14	TGTGCCAGCAGCTCCGGGGGGGCCCACAATGAGCAGTTCTTC	CASSSGGAHNEQFF
.	TRBV7-8	.	TRBJ2-5	14	TGTGCCAGCAGCCGCGGGTCTGGGAAAGAGACCCAGTACTTC	CASSRGSGKETQYF
.	TRBV9	.	TRBJ2-7	16	TGTGCCAGCAGCGTAGTAGTTAGGACAGAGACCTACGAGCAGTACTTC	CASSVVVRTETYEQYF
.	TRBV15	TRBD2	TRBJ2-1	15	TGTGCCACCAGCACTAAGCGGGAGGGCCAAGATGAGCAGTTCTTC	CATSTKREGQDEQFF
.	TRBV28	.	TRBJ2-7	14	TGTGCCAGCAGTACAGGCTTAGCCTTCTACGAGCAGTACTTC	CASSTGLAFYEQYF
.	TRBV18	TRBD1	TRBJ1-4	15	TGTGCCAGCTCACCTCCGAGGACAGGGAATGAAAAACTGTTTTTT	CASSPPRTGNEKLFF
.	TRBV5-6	.	TRBJ2-4	14	TGTGCCAGCAGCTCCAGTCTTGCCAAAAACATTCAGTACTTC	CASSSSLAKNIQYF
.	TRBV30	.	TRBJ1-3	15	TGTGCCTGGAGTCGGGAGGTTAGCTCTGGAAACACCATATATTTT	CAWSREVSSGNTIYF
.	TRBV30	.	TRBJ1-2	12	TGTGCCTGGAGCGGGGATAACTATGGCTACACCTTC	CAWSGDNYGYTF
.	TRBV30	TRBD1	TRBJ1-5	14	TGTGCCTGGAGTGCAGGACAGGAAAATCAGCCCCAGCATTTT	CAWSAGQENQPQHF
.	TRBV5-1	.	TRBJ2-3	16	TGCGCCAGCAGCGTCCCCCTTAGCGACGGCACAGATACGCAGTATTTT	CASSVPLSDGTDTQYF
.	TRBV9	.	TRBJ2-2	16	TGTGCCAGCAGCGCACGACCTTGGGGGCAGGCCGGGGAGCTGTTTTTT	CASSARPWGQAGELFF
.	TRBV18	.	TRBJ2-1	17	TGTGCCAGCTCACCAGGGGCTGGCCGAAGCTCCTACAATGAGCAGTTCTTC	CASSPGAGRSSYNEQFF
.	TRBV11-2	.	TRBJ2-3	12	TGTGCCAGCAGCTCCTCTACAGATACGCAGTATTTT	CASSSSTDTQYF
.	TRBV27	TRBD1	TRBJ2-7	14	TGTGCCAGCAGAAGGGGGCCCTCCGCCTACGAGCAGTACTTC	CASRRGPSAYEQYF
.	TRBV29-1	.	TRBJ1-1	13	TGCAGCGTTGACAGGGGATTGAACACTGAAGCTTTCTTT	CSVDRGLNTEAFF
.	TRBV10-3	TRBD2	TRBJ2-3	14	TGTGCCATCAGTTCAATAGCGGGAGTAAATACGCAGTATTTT	CAISSIAGVNTQYF
.	TRBV4-2	.	TRBJ2-1	15	TGTGCCAGCAGCCAAGACAGGTTGATCAACAATGAGCAGTTCTTC	CASSQDRLINNEQFF
.	TRBV6-5	.	TRBJ2-2	15	TGTGCCAGCAGAAACCGGGACAAGAACACCGGGGAGCTGTTTTTT	CASRNRDKNTGELFF